Listed here are 10 T cell receptor beta chains from one sample, sequenced in a study of CD8 T cells in Susac syndrome (dated by TCRdb to 2018 to 2020). The method was the immunoSEQ multiplex PCR assay. RNA was extracted using the RNeasy kit, and roughly 0.5 to 1 microgram was reverse transcribed with random hexamers. Starting from the raw public reads, TCRdb applied fastp trimming at Q25, assembled clones with MiXCR and retained in-frame beta chains. Rows are combined by CDR3 protein, so each entry shows the most common genes and DNA. In this sample the table shows some 68,000 distinct CDR3 sequences, 90% to 95% of which occur a single time. Around 0.15% of the sample comes from the top ten. Sample: CD4+ T cells from PBMCs. The receptors stem from a human donor with Susac syndrome.

This chain links TRBV20-1 with TRBJ2-4; D is unresolved. From germline, CDR1 is DFQATT and CDR2 SNEGSKA (reference sequence). Deletions cut 3 bases from V and 0 bases from J, with 12 bases between. The CDR3 covers 15 residues. The CDR3 is CSARVHIVAKNIQYF. The CDR3 DNA follows: TGCAGTGCTAGGGTACATATTGTAGCCAAAAACATTCAGTACTTC.

J is TRBJ1-2 and V is TRBV30, with D tentatively TRBD1 (5 bases). The CDR3 runs to 12 residues. CDR1 GTSNPN and CDR2 SVGIG come from the germline V gene (reference sequence). Trimming took off 1 base at V and 6 bases at J, with 9 bases between the two ends. CDR3 in amino acids: CAWSGGFDGYTF. The CDR3, as DNA: TGTGCCTGGAGTGGGGGGTTTGATGGCTACACCTTC.

The V gene is TRBV6-5, the J gene TRBJ2-7; maybe TRBD2 (5 bases). The CDR3 totals 14 residues. Germline CDR1 and CDR2: MNHEY and SVGAGI. Deletions cut 6 bases from V and 3 bases from J, with 15 bases between. The CDR3 region is CASRRPGFVYEQYF. The CDR3 DNA sequence: TGTGCCAGCAGACGCCCGGGGTTCGTCTACGAGCAGTACTTC.

The chain is built from TRBV10-3 and TRBJ2-1, with 8 nucleotides matching TRBD1. V lost 3 bases and J lost 1; bases outside the gene matches: 8. This CDR3 is built from 17 residues. Germline CDR1 ENHRY, CDR2 SYGVKD. Written as DNA, the CDR3 is TGTGCCATCAGTGATAGGGCAGGGGGCATGTCCTACAATGAGCAGTTCTTC. This translates into CAISDRAGGMSYNEQFF.

The chain employs TRBV12-3 or TRBV12-4 and TRBJ1-5, with D perhaps TRBD1 (6 bases). The V end lost 7 bases, the J end lost 2 bases, and 12 bases lay between the germline ends. The CDR3 sequence is 14 residues long. The CDR3 sequence: CASTLKGGNQPQHF. The CDR3 region has the DNA TGTGCCAGCACCCTGAAGGGGGGCAATCAGCCCCAGCATTTT.

The chain employs TRBV7-3 and TRBJ2-6; D remains unclear. Germline V gene sequence: CDR1 SGHTA, CDR2 FQGTGA. V was cut by 3 bases and J by 2 bases, with 8 bases left in between. CDR3 length: 15 amino acids. CDR3 sequence reads: CASSFWAAGANVLTF. Here the CDR3 DNA reads TGTGCCAGCAGCTTCTGGGCAGCTGGGGCCAACGTCCTGACTTTC. The full variable domain, with the rest looked up from reference TRBV7-3 and TRBJ2-6, is GAGVSQTPSNKVTEKGKYVELRCDPISGHTALYWYRQSLGQGPEFLIYFQGTGAADDSGLPNDRFFAVRPEGSVSTLKIQRTERGDSAVYLCASSFWAAGANVLTFGAGSRLTVL.

V and J are TRBV20-1 and TRBJ1-2, with D perhaps matching TRBD1 (5 bases). This CDR3 region has 17 residues. Germline values: CDR1 DFQATT, CDR2 SNEGSKA (reference sequence). V lost 1 base and J lost 4, with 22 bases in between. CDR3: CSARVGTVLKFGYGYTF. The CDR3 DNA follows: TGCAGTGCTAGAGTCGGGACGGTCCTTAAATTTGGCTATGGCTACACCTTC.

The rearrangement uses TRBV30 and TRBJ1-4; D remains unclear. There are 14 residues in the CDR3. V was clipped by 2 bases and J by 4 bases, with 11 bases between them. Per the germline V gene, CDR1 is GTSNPN and CDR2 is SVGIG (reference sequence). The DNA for the CDR3 is TGTGCCTGGAGTCTAGGGCAGTTTAATGAAAAACTGTTTTTT. Translation gives CAWSLGQFNEKLFF.

The V call is TRBV10-3, the J call TRBJ1-6, with D tentatively TRBD1 (6 bases). Germline V gives CDR1 ENHRY, CDR2 SYGVKD. V was clipped by 10 bases and J by 3 bases, with 16 bases between them. CDR3 length: 15 amino acids. The CDR3 spells CATAAGDGYNSPLHF. In DNA, the CDR3 is TGTGCCACCGCCGCAGGGGACGGCTATAATTCACCCCTCCACTTT.

This clonotype was detected only once. This chain connects TRBV6-2 or TRBV6-3 to TRBJ2-3; 10 bases are shared with TRBD1. This CDR3 contains 14 residues. Per the germline V gene, CDR1 is MNHEY and CDR2 is SVGEGT. The trim removed 10 bases at V and 3 bases at J, leaving 7 bases unmatched. Here the CDR3 reads CAIGTGQGTDTQYF. CDR3 DNA sequence: TGTGCCATAGGAACGGGACAGGGGACAGATACGCAGTATTTT.